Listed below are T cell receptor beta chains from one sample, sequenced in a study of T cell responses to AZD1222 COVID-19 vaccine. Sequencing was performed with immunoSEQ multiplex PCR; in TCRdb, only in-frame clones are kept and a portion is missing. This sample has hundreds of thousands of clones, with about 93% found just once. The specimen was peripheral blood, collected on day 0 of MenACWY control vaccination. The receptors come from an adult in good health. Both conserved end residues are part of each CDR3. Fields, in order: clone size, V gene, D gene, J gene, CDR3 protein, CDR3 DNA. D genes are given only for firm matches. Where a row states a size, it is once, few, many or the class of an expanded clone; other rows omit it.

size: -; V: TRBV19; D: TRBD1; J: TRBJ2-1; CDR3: CASSSRQGWAREQFF; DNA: TGTGCCAGTAGTTCCCGACAGGGATGGGCTCGGGAGCAGTTCTTC
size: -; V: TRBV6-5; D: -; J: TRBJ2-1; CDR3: CASSYQLTRWFF; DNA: TGTGCCAGCAGTTACCAGCTGACTAGGTGGTTCTTC
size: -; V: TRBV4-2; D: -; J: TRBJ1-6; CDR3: CASSQDREINSPLHF; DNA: TGTGCCAGCAGCCAAGATAGGGAAATTAATTCACCCCTCCACTTT
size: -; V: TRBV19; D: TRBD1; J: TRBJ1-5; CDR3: CASEDRGLNQPQHF; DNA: TGTGCCAGTGAGGACAGGGGGCTCAATCAGCCCCAGCATTTT
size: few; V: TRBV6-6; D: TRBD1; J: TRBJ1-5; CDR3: CASSYSDRPNQPQHF; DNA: TGTGCCAGCAGTTACTCGGACAGGCCCAATCAGCCCCAGCATTTT
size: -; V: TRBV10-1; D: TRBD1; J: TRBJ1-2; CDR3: CASSATGGHGYTF; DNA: TGCGCCAGCAGTGCGACAGGGGGCCATGGCTACACCTTC
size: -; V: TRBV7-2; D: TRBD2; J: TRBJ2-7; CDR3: CASSPVSSGPYEQYF; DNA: TGTGCCAGCAGTCCCGTCTCTAGCGGACCCTACGAGCAGTACTTC
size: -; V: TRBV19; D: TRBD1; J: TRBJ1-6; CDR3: CASSTGTVHNSPLHF; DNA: TGTGCCAGTAGTACAGGGACAGTCCATAATTCACCCCTCCACTTT
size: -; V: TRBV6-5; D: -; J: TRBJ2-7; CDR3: CASSYALAGSYEQYF; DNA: TGTGCCAGCAGTTACGCATTGGCAGGCTCCTACGAGCAGTACTTC
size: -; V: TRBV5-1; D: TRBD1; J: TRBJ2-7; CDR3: CASSFKTGKINEQYF; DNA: TGCGCCAGCAGCTTTAAGACAGGGAAGATCAACGAGCAGTACTTC
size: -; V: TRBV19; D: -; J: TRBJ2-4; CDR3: CASRTSGRSDKNIQYF; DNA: TGTGCCAGTAGGACCTCAGGGAGGTCGGACAAAAACATTCAGTACTTC
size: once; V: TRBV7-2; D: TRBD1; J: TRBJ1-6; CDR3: CASSPADRANSPLHF; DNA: TGTGCCAGCAGCCCGGCCGACAGGGCGAATTCACCCCTCCACTTT
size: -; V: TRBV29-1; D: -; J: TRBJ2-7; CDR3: CSVSYGAYEQYF; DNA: TGCAGCGTTAGCTACGGAGCCTACGAGCAGTACTTC
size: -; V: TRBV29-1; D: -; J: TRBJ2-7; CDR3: CSVEGVSSYEQYF; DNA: TGCAGCGTTGAAGGGGTGAGCTCCTACGAGCAGTACTTC
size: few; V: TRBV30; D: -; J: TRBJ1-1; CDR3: CAWDYARTEAFF; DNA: TGTGCCTGGGATTACGCGCGCACTGAAGCTTTCTTT
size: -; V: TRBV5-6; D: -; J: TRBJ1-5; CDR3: CASSRRENQPQHF; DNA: TGTGCCAGCAGCCGTCGAGAGAATCAGCCCCAGCATTTT
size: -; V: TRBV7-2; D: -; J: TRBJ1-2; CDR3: CASSLALGGREGYTF; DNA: TGTGCCAGCAGCTTAGCGCTTGGCGGGCGGGAGGGCTACACCTTC
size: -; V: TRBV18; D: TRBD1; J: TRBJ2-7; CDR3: CASSPGTGAYEQYF; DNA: TGTGCCAGCTCACCAGGGACAGGGGCCTACGAGCAGTACTTC
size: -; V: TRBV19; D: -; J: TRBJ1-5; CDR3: CASSPPGRQPQHF; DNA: TGTGCCAGTAGCCCCCCCGGGAGACAGCCCCAGCATTTT
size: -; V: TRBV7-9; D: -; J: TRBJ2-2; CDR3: CASSLGQLNTGELFF; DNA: TGTGCCAGCAGCTTAGGACAGCTCAACACCGGGGAGCTGTTTTTT
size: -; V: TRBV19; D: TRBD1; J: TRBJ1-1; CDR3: CASSPGTDEAFF; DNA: TGTGCCAGTAGTCCTGGGACAGATGAAGCTTTCTTT
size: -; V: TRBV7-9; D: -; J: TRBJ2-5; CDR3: CASSLGVSAETETQYF; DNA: TGTGCCAGCAGCCTAGGGGTATCGGCGGAAACTGAGACCCAGTACTTC
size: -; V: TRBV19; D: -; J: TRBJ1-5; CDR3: CASSIGTGNQPQHF; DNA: TGTGCCAGTAGTATCGGTACAGGCAATCAGCCCCAGCATTTT
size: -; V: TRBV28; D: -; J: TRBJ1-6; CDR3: CASTPWTRSLGSSYNSPLHF; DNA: TGTGCCAGCACCCCCTGGACGAGGAGCTTAGGGAGCTCCTATAATTCACCCCTCCACTTT
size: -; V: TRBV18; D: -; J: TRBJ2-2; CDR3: CASSPSGTGELFF; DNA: TGTGCCAGCTCACCGTCGGGGACCGGGGAGCTGTTTTTT
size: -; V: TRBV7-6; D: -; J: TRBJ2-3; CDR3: CASSLDSRTADTQYF; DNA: TGTGCCAGCAGCTTAGATAGTAGGACGGCAGATACGCAGTATTTT
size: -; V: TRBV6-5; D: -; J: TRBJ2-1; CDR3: CASSRSHPARFF; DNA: TGTGCCAGCAGTCGTAGCCATCCGGCTAGGTTCTTC
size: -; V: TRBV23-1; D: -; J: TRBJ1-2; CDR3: CASSPPHKGYTF; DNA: TGCGCCAGCAGTCCCCCGCATAAGGGCTACACCTTC
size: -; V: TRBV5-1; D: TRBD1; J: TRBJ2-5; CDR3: CASSYAGTGIPETQYF; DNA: TGCGCCAGCAGTTACGCCGGGACAGGTATCCCAGAGACCCAGTACTTC
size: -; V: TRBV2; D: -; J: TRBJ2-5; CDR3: CASSEAGVRETQYF; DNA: TGTGCCAGCAGTGAGGCAGGGGTTAGGGAGACCCAGTACTTC
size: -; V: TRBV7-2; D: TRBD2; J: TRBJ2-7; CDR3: CASSFGTSNEQYF; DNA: TGTGCCAGCAGCTTCGGGACTAGTAATGAGCAGTACTTC
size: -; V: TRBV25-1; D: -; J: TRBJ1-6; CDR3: CASRPPGGAPGVHF; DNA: TGTGCCAGCAGACCCCCCGGGGGGGCTCCGGGAGTCCACTTT
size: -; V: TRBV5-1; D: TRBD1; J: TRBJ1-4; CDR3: CASSPGQIGEKLFF; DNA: TGCGCCAGCAGCCCGGGACAGATTGGGGAAAAACTGTTTTTT
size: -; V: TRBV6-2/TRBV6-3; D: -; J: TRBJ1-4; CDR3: CASSYPKAGEKLFF; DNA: TGTGCCAGCAGTTACCCGAAGGCGGGGGAAAAACTGTTTTTT
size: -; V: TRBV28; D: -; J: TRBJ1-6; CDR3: CASSDGGNSPLHF; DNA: TGTGCCAGCAGCGACGGGGGAAATTCACCCCTCCACTTT
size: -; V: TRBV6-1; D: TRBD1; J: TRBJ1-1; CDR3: CASSEGTGLRTEAFF; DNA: TGTGCCAGCAGTGAAGGGACAGGTCTGAGGACTGAAGCTTTCTTT
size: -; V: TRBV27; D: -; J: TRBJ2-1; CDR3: CASSLRGEGDEQFF; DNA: TGTGCCAGCAGTTTAAGAGGGGAAGGGGATGAGCAGTTCTTC
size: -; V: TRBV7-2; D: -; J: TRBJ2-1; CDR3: CASSLEGGREQFF; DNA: TGTGCCAGCAGCTTAGAAGGGGGACGAGAGCAGTTCTTC
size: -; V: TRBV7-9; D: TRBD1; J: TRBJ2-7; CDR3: CAMQQGAGEQYF; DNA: TGTGCCATGCAACAGGGGGCGGGTGAGCAGTACTTC
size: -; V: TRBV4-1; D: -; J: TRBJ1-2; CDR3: CASSQAPSALYGYTF; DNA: TGCGCCAGCAGCCAAGCTCCATCGGCCCTCTATGGCTACACCTTC
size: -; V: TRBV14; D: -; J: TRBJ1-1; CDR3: CASSHPGRMNTEAFF; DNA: TGTGCCAGCAGCCACCCGGGACGGATGAACACTGAAGCTTTCTTT
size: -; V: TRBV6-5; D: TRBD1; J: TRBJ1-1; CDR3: CASSYRQGWSEAFF; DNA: TGTGCCAGCAGTTACCGACAGGGGTGGTCTGAAGCTTTCTTT
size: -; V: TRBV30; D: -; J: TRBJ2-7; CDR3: CAWSVLGCTSGGRGTCEQYF; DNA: TGTGCCTGGAGTGTACTGGGTTGCACCTCAGGGGGGCGAGGGACGTGCGAGCAGTACTTC
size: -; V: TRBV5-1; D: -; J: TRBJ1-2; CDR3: CASSGGSRKIYGYTF; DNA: TGCGCCAGCAGCGGGGGATCTCGGAAAATCTATGGCTACACCTTC
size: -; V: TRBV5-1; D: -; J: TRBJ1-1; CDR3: CASSLAVGQNTEAFF; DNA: TGCGCCAGCAGCTTGGCCGTCGGGCAGAACACTGAAGCTTTCTTT
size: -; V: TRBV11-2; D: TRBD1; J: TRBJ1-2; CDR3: CASSLGTGAFYGYTF; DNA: TGTGCCAGCAGCTTAGGGACAGGGGCCTTCTATGGCTACACCTTC
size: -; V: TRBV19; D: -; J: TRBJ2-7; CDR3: CASSALGDEQYF; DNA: TGTGCCAGTAGTGCCCTCGGGGACGAGCAGTACTTC
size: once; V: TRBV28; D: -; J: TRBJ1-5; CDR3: CASSFPQGGNQPQHF; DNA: TGTGCCAGCAGTTTCCCCCAGGGAGGCAATCAGCCCCAGCATTTT
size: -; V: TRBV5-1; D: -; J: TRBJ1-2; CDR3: CASSLVPGGEDGYTF; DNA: TGCGCCAGCAGCTTGGTCCCGGGGGGCGAGGATGGCTACACCTTC
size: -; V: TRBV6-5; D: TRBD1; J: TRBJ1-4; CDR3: CASSSTGAANEKLFF; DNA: TGTGCCAGCAGTTCCACAGGGGCGGCAAATGAAAAACTGTTTTTT
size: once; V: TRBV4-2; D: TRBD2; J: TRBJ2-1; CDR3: CASSQDPAGVAPGNEQFF; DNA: TGTGCCAGCAGCCAAGACCCAGCGGGGGTGGCCCCCGGCAATGAGCAGTTCTTC
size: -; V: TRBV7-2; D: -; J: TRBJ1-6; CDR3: CASSSYRDKSSYNSPLHF; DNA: TGTGCCAGCAGCTCCTACCGGGACAAGAGCTCCTATAATTCACCCCTCCACTTT
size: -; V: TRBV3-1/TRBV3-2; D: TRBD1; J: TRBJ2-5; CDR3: CAVERSTGGQETQYF; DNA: TGTGCCGTCGAGCGGTCGACAGGGGGCCAAGAGACCCAGTACTTC
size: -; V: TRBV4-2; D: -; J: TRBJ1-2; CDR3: CASSQGKGNYGYTF; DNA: TGTGCCAGCAGCCAGGGGAAGGGTAACTATGGCTACACCTTC
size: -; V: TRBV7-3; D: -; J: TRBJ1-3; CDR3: CASSTGPASTGNTIYF; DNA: TGTGCCAGCAGCACGGGGCCCGCCTCTACGGGAAACACCATATATTTT
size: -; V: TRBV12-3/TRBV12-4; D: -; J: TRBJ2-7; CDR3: CASSRPGVEQYF; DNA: TGTGCCAGCAGTCGTCCAGGGGTCGAGCAGTACTTC
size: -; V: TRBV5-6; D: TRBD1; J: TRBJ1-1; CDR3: CASRWTGRDTEAFF; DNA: TGTGCCAGCCGATGGACAGGGAGGGACACTGAAGCTTTCTTT
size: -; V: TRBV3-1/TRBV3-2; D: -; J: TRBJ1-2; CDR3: CASSQAGTHYGYTF; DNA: TGTGCCAGCAGCCAAGCGGGGACCCACTATGGCTACACCTTC
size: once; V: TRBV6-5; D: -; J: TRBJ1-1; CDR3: CASSLANTEAFF; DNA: TGTGCCAGCAGCCTGGCTAACACTGAAGCTTTCTTT